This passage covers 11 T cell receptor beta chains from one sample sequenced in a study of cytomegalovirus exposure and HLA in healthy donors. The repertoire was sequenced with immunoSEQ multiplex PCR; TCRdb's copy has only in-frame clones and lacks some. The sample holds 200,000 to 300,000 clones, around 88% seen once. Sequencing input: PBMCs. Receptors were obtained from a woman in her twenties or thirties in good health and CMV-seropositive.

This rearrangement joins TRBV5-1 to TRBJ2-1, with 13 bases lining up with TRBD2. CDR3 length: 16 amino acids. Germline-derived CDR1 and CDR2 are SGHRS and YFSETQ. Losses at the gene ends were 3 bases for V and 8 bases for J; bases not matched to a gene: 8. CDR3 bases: TGCGCCAGCAGCTCCGGACTAGCGGGAGAAGTTGATGAGCAGTTCTTC. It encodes CASSSGLAGEVDEQFF. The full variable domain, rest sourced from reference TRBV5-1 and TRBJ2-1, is KAGVTQTPRYLIKTRGQQVTLSCSPISGHRSVSWYQQTPGQGLQFLFEYFSETQRNKGNFPGRFSGRQFSNSRSEMNVSTLELGDSALYLCASSSGLAGEVDEQFFGPGTRLTVL.

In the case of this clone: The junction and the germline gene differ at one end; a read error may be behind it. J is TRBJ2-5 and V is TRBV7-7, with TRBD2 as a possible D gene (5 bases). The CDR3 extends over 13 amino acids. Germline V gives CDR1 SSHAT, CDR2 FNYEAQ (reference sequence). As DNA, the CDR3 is TGTGCTAGCAGCTTAGGGCGGGCGGAGACCCAGTACTTC. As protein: CASSLGRAETQYF.

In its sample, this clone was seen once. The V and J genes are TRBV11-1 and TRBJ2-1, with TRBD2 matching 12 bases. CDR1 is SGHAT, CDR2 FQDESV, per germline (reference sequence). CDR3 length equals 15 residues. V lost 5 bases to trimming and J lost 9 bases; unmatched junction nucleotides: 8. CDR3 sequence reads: CASSRTSGMSIEQFF. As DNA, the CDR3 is TGTGCCAGCAGCCGGACTAGCGGGATGTCTATTGAGCAGTTCTTC.

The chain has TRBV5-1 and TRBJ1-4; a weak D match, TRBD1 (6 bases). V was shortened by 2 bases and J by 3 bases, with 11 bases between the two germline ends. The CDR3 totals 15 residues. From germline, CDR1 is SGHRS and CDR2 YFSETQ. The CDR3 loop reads CASSLETGPNEKLFF. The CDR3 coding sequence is TGCGCCAGCAGCTTAGAGACAGGTCCTAATGAAAAACTGTTTTTT.

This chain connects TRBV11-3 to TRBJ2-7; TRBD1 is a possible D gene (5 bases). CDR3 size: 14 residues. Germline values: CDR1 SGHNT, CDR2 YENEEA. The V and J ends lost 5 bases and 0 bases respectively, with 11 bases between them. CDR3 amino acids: CASSPQGSSYEQYF. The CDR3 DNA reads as TGTGCCAGCAGCCCTCAGGGCAGCTCCTACGAGCAGTACTTC.

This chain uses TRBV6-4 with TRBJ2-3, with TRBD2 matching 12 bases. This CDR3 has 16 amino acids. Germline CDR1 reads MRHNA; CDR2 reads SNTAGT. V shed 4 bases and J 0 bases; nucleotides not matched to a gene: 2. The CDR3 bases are TGTGCCAGCAGTGCCGGGACTAGCGGGAGCACAGATACGCAGTATTTT. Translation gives CASSAGTSGSTDTQYF.

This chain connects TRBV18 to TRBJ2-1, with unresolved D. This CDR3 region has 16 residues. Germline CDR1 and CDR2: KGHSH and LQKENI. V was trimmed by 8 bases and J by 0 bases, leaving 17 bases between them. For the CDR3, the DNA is TGTGCCAGCGGAGCTATATTCGGTAGCTCCTACAATGAGCAGTTCTTC. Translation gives CASGAIFGSSYNEQFF. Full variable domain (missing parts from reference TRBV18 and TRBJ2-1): NAGVMQNPRHLVRRRGQEARLRCSPMKGHSHVYWYRQLPEEGLKFMVYLQKENIIDESGMPKERFSAEFPKEGPSILRIQQVVRGDSAAYFCASGAIFGSSYNEQFFGPGTRLTVL.

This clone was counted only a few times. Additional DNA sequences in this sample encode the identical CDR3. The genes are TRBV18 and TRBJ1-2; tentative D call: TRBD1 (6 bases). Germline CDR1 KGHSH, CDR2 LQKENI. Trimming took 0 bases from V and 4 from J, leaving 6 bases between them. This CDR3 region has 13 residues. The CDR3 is CASSPPDSYGYTF. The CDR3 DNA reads TGTGCCAGCTCACCACCGGACAGCTATGGCTACACCTTC. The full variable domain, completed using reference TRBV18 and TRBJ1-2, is NAGVMQNPRHLVRRRGQEARLRCSPMKGHSHVYWYRQLPEEGLKFMVYLQKENIIDESGMPKERFSAEFPKEGPSILRIQQVVRGDSAAYFCASSPPDSYGYTFGSGTRLTVV.

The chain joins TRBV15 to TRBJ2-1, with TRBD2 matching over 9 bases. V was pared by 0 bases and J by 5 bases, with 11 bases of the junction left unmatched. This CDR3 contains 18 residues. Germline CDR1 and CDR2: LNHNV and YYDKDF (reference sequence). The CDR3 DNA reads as TGTGCCACCAGCAGAGATCGGGGCGGGAGGGCCTACCACAATGAGCAGTTCTTC. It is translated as CATSRDRGGRAYHNEQFF.

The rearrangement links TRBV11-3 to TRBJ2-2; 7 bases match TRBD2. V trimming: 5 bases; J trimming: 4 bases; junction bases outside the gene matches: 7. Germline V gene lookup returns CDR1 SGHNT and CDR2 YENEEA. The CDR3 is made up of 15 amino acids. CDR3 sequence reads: CASSPSSGITGELFF. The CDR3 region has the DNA TGTGCCAGCAGCCCCTCCAGCGGGATCACCGGGGAGCTGTTTTTT.

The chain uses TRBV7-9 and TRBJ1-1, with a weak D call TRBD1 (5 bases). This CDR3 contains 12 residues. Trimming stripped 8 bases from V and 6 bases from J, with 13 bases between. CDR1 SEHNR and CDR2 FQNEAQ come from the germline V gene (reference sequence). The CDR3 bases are TGTGCCAGCGTCCTCGGACAATCTGAAGCTTTCTTT. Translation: CASVLGQSEAFF.